The rows below give T cell receptor beta chains drawn from one sample of a study of blood T cell repertoires in COVID-19. Here immunoSEQ multiplex PCR was the method, and the copy in TCRdb shows in-frame clones only, minus some. The table lists over 80,000 clones, 80% of them singletons. The sequenced sample consisted of peripheral blood. These TCRs come from a woman aged 65 to 85 with acute or convalescent COVID-19. The conserved cysteine and the conserved F or W are not part of the CDR3 here. Expanded clones are given a class, and other clones once, few, many or no size at all.

V: TRBV11-1
size: NA
J: TRBJ2-3
CDR3: ASSNRLAGVSDTQY

V: TRBV7-9
size: NA
J: TRBJ2-1
CDR3: ASSPSGTGVDEQF

V: TRBV2
size: NA
J: TRBJ2-3
CDR3: ASSRTGFAQY

V: TRBV2
size: NA
J: TRBJ2-7
CDR3: ATRSRSGGISYEQY

V: TRBV18
size: NA
J: TRBJ1-2
CDR3: ASSPESGYT

V: TRBV15
size: NA
J: TRBJ1-1
CDR3: ATSNRPNTEAF

V: TRBV27
size: NA
J: TRBJ2-3
CDR3: ASSIGGHPSTDTQY

V: TRBV2
size: NA
J: TRBJ2-7
CDR3: ASRAGTSGRNEQY

V: TRBV6-2/TRBV6-3
size: NA
J: TRBJ2-3
CDR3: ASSYSLAGGPTDTQY

V: TRBV18
size: NA
J: TRBJ2-3
CDR3: ASSLTTTTRTDTQY

V: TRBV4-1
size: NA
J: TRBJ1-4
CDR3: ASSQWDRATNEKLF

V: TRBV3-1/TRBV3-2
size: once
J: TRBJ1-1
CDR3: ASSQTGWGTANAF

V: TRBV4-1
size: NA
J: TRBJ2-6
CDR3: ASSQAGYGANVLT

V: TRBV18
size: NA
J: TRBJ2-2
CDR3: ASSLTGPGELF

V: TRBV10-3
size: NA
J: TRBJ1-1
CDR3: ATRTETMNTEAF

V: TRBV3-1/TRBV3-2
size: many
J: TRBJ1-2
CDR3: ASSSGPWDGYT

V: TRBV19
size: many
J: TRBJ2-5
CDR3: ASADLRFPVTQY

V: TRBV19
size: NA
J: TRBJ2-7
CDR3: ASSIASGSADEQY

V: TRBV5-1
size: NA
J: TRBJ2-1
CDR3: ASSTGLAGVGNEQF

V: TRBV12-3/TRBV12-4
size: NA
J: TRBJ2-7
CDR3: ASSSLVTYEQY

V: TRBV11-2
size: NA
J: TRBJ2-3
CDR3: ASSWALAGIADTQY

V: TRBV29-1
size: NA
J: TRBJ2-5
CDR3: SAGLVGETQY

V: TRBV7-2
size: NA
J: TRBJ1-1
CDR3: ASSFDRVVNTEAF

V: TRBV2
size: NA
J: TRBJ1-5
CDR3: ASTRTGREPQH

V: TRBV5-1
size: NA
J: TRBJ2-7
CDR3: ASSLAWSGYEQY

V: TRBV19
size: NA
J: TRBJ2-5
CDR3: ASRTLGGETQY

V: TRBV5-1
size: NA
J: TRBJ2-3
CDR3: ASRAGDTQY

V: TRBV6-5
size: few
J: TRBJ2-7
CDR3: ASSTSSSPSYEQY

V: TRBV7-8
size: NA
J: TRBJ1-1
CDR3: ASSTDRVNTEAF

V: TRBV6-5
size: NA
J: TRBJ1-6
CDR3: ASRVVGGNSPLH

V: TRBV30
size: NA
J: TRBJ1-1
CDR3: AWSGQNTEAF

V: TRBV7-8
size: NA
J: TRBJ1-1
CDR3: ASSHGFGATEAF

V: TRBV24-1
size: few
J: TRBJ2-1
CDR3: ATSPDGRNYNEQF

V: TRBV3-1/TRBV3-2
size: NA
J: TRBJ2-1
CDR3: ASRREGRGEQF

V: TRBV25-1
size: NA
J: TRBJ2-7
CDR3: ASSGHPGYEQY

V: TRBV4-2
size: NA
J: TRBJ2-5
CDR3: ASSPSPSWGSQETQY

V: TRBV6-2/TRBV6-3
size: NA
J: TRBJ2-5
CDR3: ASSYGGLEETQY

V: TRBV19
size: NA
J: TRBJ2-3
CDR3: ASNPSSGGTDTQY

V: TRBV6-5
size: NA
J: TRBJ2-7
CDR3: ASSELIYYEQY

V: TRBV23-1
size: NA
J: TRBJ1-1
CDR3: ASSQSGTGGLNTEAF

V: TRBV30
size: NA
J: TRBJ1-2
CDR3: AWSASDRGRGYT

V: TRBV11-1
size: NA
J: TRBJ2-1
CDR3: ASSLPRGGNGEQF

V: TRBV7-2
size: NA
J: TRBJ1-1
CDR3: ASSPPTGLNTEAF

V: TRBV6-5
size: NA
J: TRBJ1-6
CDR3: ASGSSSYNSPLH

V: TRBV5-1
size: NA
J: TRBJ1-1
CDR3: ASRWEGRNTEAF

V: TRBV7-9
size: NA
J: TRBJ1-2
CDR3: ASSLTAGAGYT